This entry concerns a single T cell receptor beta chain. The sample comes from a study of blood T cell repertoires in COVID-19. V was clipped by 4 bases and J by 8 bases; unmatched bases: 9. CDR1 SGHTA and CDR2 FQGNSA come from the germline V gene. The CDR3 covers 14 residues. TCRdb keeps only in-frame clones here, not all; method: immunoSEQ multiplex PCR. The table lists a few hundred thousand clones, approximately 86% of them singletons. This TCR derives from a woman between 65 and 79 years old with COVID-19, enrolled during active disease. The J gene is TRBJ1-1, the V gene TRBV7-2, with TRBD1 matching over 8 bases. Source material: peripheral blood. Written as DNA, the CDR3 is TGTGCCAGCAGCTCCAGGGGGCACCTCGGGGAAGCTTTCTTT. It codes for CASSSRGHLGEAFF.